This TCR beta chain originates from a study of blood T cell repertoires in COVID-19. Whole-study context: Sites across the United States, Italy and Spain contributed samples from acute and convalescent COVID-19.

Germline loops: CDR1 SGHAT, CDR2 FQNNGV. The CDR3 extends over 14 amino acids. The ends were cut back, 1 base at V and 5 bases at J, with 10 bases in the middle. Generated by immunoSEQ multiplex PCR, the TCRdb table keeps only in-frame clones and is missing some. Among roughly 120,000 clones, approximately 85% were seen once, and the ten largest hold 2.5% to 3.5%. The TCR originated in a woman older than 75 with COVID-19, enrolled during active disease. What was sequenced was peripheral blood. The rearrangement joins TRBV11-2 to TRBJ2-3; D unresolved. DNA of the CDR3: TGTGCCAGCAGCTTAGGGGCCCCTGGAGATACGCAGTATTTT. Protein: CASSLGAPGDTQYF. The variable domain in full, completed from reference TRBV11-2 and TRBJ2-3, reads EAGVAQSPRYKIIEKRQSVAFWCNPISGHATLYWYQQILGQGPKLLIQFQNNGVVDDSQLPKDRFSAERLKGVDSTLKIQPAKLEDSAVYLCASSLGAPGDTQYFGPGTRLTVL.